This T cell receptor (beta chain) was sequenced for a study of blood T cell repertoires in COVID-19. This clone was seen only a few times. The germline V gene encodes CDR1 GTSNPN and CDR2 SVGIG (reference sequence). The V and J ends lost 0 bases and 7 bases respectively, with 6 bases between them. This CDR3 comprises 11 residues. Generated by immunoSEQ multiplex PCR, the TCRdb table keeps only in-frame clones and is missing some. In the table there are about 94,000 clones, roughly 84% of which are singletons. What was sequenced was peripheral blood. The chain joins TRBV30 to TRBJ1-2; D unclear. The clonotype originates from a man aged 55-75 years with acute or convalescent COVID-19. The CDR3 region is CAWSVGAGYTF. DNA for the CDR3: TGTGCCTGGAGTGTGGGAGCTGGCTACACCTTC.